This is a list of T cell receptor beta chains from one sample in a study of cytomegalovirus exposure and HLA in healthy donors. This table comes from immunoSEQ multiplex PCR, and its TCRdb copy is limited to in-frame clones, with some not included. The table records around 89,000 clones, over 75% of them present only once. Source material: PBMCs. The receptors stem from a girl aged 2 to 9 in good health and CMV-seropositive. CDR3s include the opening cysteine and the closing phenylalanine or tryptophan. D genes are given only for firm matches. Some rows mark clone size as missing; the rest say once, few, many or name a class of expanded clone.

>NA|TRBD1|TRBV5-4|18|TRBJ2-3
CASSSARDRGPDTDTQYF
TGTGCCAGCAGCTCGGCCCGGGACAGGGGGCCGGACACAGATACGCAGTATTTT
>few|TRBD1|TRBV5-6|13|TRBJ2-5
CASSFNRGETQYF
TGTGCCAGCAGCTTTAACAGGGGTGAGACCCAGTACTTC
>few|NA|TRBV6-1|16|TRBJ1-3
CASSEQGKRPGNTIYF
TGTGCCAGCAGTGAACAGGGGAAACGCCCTGGAAACACCATATATTTT
>once|NA|TRBV27|13|TRBJ1-1
CASSSSPNTEAFF
TGTGCCAGCAGTTCCTCCCCGAACACTGAAGCTTTCTTT
>NA|TRBD1|TRBV2|16|TRBJ2-7
CASSEGGQGPLRVQYF
TGTGCCAGCAGTGAGGGGGGACAGGGCCCTCTGAGGGTGCAGTACTTC
>NA|NA|TRBV7-8|14|TRBJ1-4
CASSSQGSREKLFF
TGTGCCAGCAGCTCCCAGGGATCCCGAGAAAAACTGTTTTTT
>NA|NA|TRBV4-1|15|TRBJ1-3
CASSSWDTYGNTIYF
TGCGCCAGCAGCTCGTGGGACACCTATGGAAACACCATATATTTT
>NA|TRBD1|TRBV6-1|15|TRBJ1-1
CASSEEGAGDTEAFF
TGTGCCAGCAGTGAAGAGGGGGCTGGGGACACTGAAGCTTTCTTT
>NA|NA|TRBV27|13|TRBJ1-1
CASSLGGNTEAFF
TGTGCCAGCAGTTTGGGGGGGAACACTGAAGCTTTCTTT
>NA|NA|TRBV2|14|TRBJ1-5
CASSGADSNQPQHF
TGTGCCAGCAGTGGGGCCGATAGCAATCAGCCCCAGCATTTT
>NA|TRBD1|TRBV2|13|TRBJ2-3
CASSQNVDRAKLF
TGTGCCAGCAGCCAAAACGTCGACAGGGCAAAACTTTTT
>NA|NA|TRBV7-8|14|TRBJ1-1
CASSLGKGWTEAFF
TGTGCCAGCAGTTTAGGAAAGGGGTGGACTGAAGCTTTCTTT
>NA|TRBD2|TRBV15|18|TRBJ2-7
CATSRETGTSGRSLEQYF
TGTGCCACCAGCAGAGAAACAGGGACTAGCGGGAGATCCCTCGAGCAGTACTTC
>few|NA|TRBV6-1|14|TRBJ2-7
CASSEGFGGNEQYF
TGTGCCAGCAGTGAAGGCTTTGGGGGCAACGAGCAGTACTTC
>NA|NA|TRBV5-1|17|TRBJ2-1
CASSLWRGDSSYNEQFF
TGCGCCAGCAGCTTGTGGAGGGGAGATAGCTCCTACAATGAGCAGTTCTTC
>NA|TRBD2|TRBV10-3|14|TRBJ2-3
CAISREGDKDTQYF
TGTGCCATCAGCAGGGAGGGAGACAAAGATACGCAGTATTTT
>NA|NA|TRBV13|12|TRBJ2-1
CASSSRDNEQFF
TGTGCCAGCAGCTCTCGGGACAATGAGCAGTTCTTC
>once|NA|TRBV28|13|TRBJ1-2
CASSRFSREGYTF
TGTGCCAGCAGTCGATTCTCCCGGGAAGGCTACACCTTC
>NA|TRBD2|TRBV27|16|TRBJ2-1
CASSLLAGKANNEQFF
TGTGCCAGCAGTTTGCTAGCGGGGAAGGCAAACAATGAGCAGTTCTTC
>once|TRBD1|TRBV10-3|13|TRBJ1-4
CAIQGGSNEKLFF
TGTGCCATCCAGGGGGGTTCTAATGAAAAACTGTTTTTT
>NA|TRBD2|TRBV15|13|TRBJ2-5
CATGGGSRETQYF
TGTGCCACGGGTGGCGGGAGTAGGGAGACCCAGTACTTC
>NA|NA|TRBV28|12|TRBJ1-1
CASSSVNTEAFF
TGTGCCAGCAGTTCCGTTAACACTGAAGCTTTCTTT
>NA|TRBD1|TRBV11-2|16|TRBJ2-3
CASSVTGGYRTDTQYF
TGTGCCAGCAGCGTAACAGGGGGGTATCGGACAGATACGCAGTATTTT
>NA|NA|TRBV6-5|14|TRBJ1-2
CASKTGKTVYGYTF
TGTGCCAGCAAGACTGGAAAGACAGTCTATGGCTACACCTTC